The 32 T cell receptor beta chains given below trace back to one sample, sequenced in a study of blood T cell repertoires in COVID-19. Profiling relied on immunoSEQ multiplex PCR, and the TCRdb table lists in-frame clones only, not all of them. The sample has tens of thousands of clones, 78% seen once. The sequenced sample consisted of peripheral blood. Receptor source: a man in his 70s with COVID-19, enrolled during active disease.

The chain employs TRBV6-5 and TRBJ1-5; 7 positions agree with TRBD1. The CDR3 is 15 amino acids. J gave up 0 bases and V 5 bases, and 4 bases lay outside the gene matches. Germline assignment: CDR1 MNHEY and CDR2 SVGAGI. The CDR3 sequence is CASSRDRDSNQPQHF. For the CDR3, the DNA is TGTGCCAGCAGTCGAGACAGGGATAGCAATCAGCCCCAGCATTTT.

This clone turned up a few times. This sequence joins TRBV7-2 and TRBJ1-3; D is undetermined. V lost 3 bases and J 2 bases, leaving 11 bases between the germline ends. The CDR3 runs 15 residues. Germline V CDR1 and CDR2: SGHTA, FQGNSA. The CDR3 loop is CASSFGGATGNTIYF. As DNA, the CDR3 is TGTGCCAGCAGCTTCGGTGGAGCAACTGGAAACACCATATATTTT.

The CDR3 sequence is CASSTISGPPDTQYF. CDR3 DNA sequence: TGTGCCAGCAGCACCATTAGCGGTCCCCCAGATACGCAGTATTTT. J is TRBJ2-3 and V is TRBV7-3, with a tentative D call TRBD2 (6 bases). V was pared by 5 bases and J by 4 bases, with 16 bases between. The CDR3 loop spans 15 amino acids. The germline gives CDR1 SGHTA, CDR2 FQGTGA.

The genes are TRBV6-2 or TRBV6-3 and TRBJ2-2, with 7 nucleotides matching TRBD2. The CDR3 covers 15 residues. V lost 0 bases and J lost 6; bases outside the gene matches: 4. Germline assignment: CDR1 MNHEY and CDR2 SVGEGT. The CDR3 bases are TGTGCCAGCAGTTACTCGCGAGGGAGGGCCGGGGAGCTGTTTTTT. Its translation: CASSYSRGRAGELFF.

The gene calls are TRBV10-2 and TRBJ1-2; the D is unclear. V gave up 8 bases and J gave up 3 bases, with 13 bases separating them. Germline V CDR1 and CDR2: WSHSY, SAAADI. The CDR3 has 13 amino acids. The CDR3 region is CASSEGTHYGYTF. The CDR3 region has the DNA TGCGCCAGCTCGGAGGGAACCCACTATGGCTACACCTTC.

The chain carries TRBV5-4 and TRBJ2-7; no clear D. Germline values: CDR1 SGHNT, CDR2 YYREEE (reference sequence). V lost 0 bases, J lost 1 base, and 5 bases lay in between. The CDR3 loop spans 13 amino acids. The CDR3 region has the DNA TGTGCCAGCAGCTTGGCAACTTCCTACGAGCAGTACTTC. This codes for CASSLATSYEQYF.

The CDR3: CASSATRGRTDTQYF. In DNA, the CDR3 is TGTGCCAGCAGCGCAACTAGAGGCCGCACAGATACGCAGTATTTT. This chain links TRBV9 with TRBJ2-3, with a tentative D call TRBD2 (5 bases). The V end lost 3 bases, the J end lost 1 base, and 12 bases lay between the germline ends. Germline V gene sequence: CDR1 SGDLS, CDR2 YYNGEE. The CDR3 is made up of 15 amino acids. The full variable domain, its missing parts supplied by reference TRBV9 and TRBJ2-3, is DSGVTQTPKHLITATGQRVTLRCSPRSGDLSVYWYQQSLDQGLQFLIQYYNGEERAKGNILERFSAQQFPDLHSELNLSSLELGDSALYFCASSATRGRTDTQYFGPGTRLTVL.

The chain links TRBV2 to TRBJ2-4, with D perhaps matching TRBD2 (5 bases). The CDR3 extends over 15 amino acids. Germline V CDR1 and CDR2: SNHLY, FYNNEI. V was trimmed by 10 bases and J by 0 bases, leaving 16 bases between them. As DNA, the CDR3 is TGTGCCATAACTATGGGAGTTATAGCCAAAAACATTCAGTACTTC. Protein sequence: CAITMGVIAKNIQYF.

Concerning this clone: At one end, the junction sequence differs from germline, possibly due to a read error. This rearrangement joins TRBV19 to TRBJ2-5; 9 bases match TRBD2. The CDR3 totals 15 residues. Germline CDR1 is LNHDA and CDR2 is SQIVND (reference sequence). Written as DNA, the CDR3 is TGTGCCAGTAGTAGGCAGGCGATGATGGGACTAGCTTCTCACTTC. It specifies CASSRQAMMGLASHF. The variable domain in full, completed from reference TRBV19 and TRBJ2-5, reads DGGITQSPKYLFRKEGQNVTLSCEQNLNHDAMYWYRQDPGQGLRLIYYSQIVNDFQKGDIAEGYSVSREKKESFPLTVTSAQKNPTAFYLCASSRQAMMGLASHFGPGTRLLVL.

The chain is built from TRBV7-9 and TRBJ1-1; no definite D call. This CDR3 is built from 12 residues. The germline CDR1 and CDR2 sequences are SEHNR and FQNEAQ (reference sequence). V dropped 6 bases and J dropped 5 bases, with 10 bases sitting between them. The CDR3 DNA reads TGTGCCAGCAGTCGAGACTCGACTGAAGCTTTCTTT. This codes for CASSRDSTEAFF.

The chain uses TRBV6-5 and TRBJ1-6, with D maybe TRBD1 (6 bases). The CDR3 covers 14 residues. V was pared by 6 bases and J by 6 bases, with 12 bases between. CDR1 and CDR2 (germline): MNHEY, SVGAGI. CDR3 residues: CASRTDRANSPLHF. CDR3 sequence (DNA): TGTGCCAGCAGGACGGACAGAGCTAATTCACCCCTCCACTTT.

The CDR3 loop is CASTTGNNYGYTF. The DNA of the CDR3 is TGTGCCAGCACAACAGGGAACAACTATGGCTACACCTTC. V and J are TRBV6-5 and TRBJ1-2, with D perhaps matching TRBD1 (6 bases). V was cut by 7 bases and J by 2 bases, with 11 bases left in between. Germline V lookup: CDR1 MNHEY, CDR2 SVGAGI. The CDR3 length is 13 residues.

CDR3 amino acids: CASSLGTGNEKLFF. As DNA, the CDR3 is TGCGCCAGCAGCCTAGGGACAGGGAATGAAAAACTGTTTTTT. This chain uses TRBV5-1 with TRBJ1-4; 9 bases are shared with TRBD1. With 4 bases clipped from V and 5 bases from J, the junction kept 3 bases outside the gene matches. Germline CDR1 is SGHRS and CDR2 is YFSETQ. The CDR3 runs to 14 residues.

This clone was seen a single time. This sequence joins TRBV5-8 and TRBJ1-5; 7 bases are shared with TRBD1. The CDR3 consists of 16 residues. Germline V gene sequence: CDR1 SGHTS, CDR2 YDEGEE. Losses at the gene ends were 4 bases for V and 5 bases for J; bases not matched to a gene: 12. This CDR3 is CASSTGLTGYHQPQHF. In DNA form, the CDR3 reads TGTGCCAGCAGCACCGGCCTGACAGGGTATCATCAGCCCCAGCATTTT.

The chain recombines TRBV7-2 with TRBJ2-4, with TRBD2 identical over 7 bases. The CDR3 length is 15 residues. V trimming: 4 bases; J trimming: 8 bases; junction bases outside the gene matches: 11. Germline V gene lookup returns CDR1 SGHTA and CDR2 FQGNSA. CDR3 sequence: CASSSGRGGTDIQYF. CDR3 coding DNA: TGTGCCAGCAGCTCCGGGCGCGGGGGTACAGACATTCAGTACTTC.

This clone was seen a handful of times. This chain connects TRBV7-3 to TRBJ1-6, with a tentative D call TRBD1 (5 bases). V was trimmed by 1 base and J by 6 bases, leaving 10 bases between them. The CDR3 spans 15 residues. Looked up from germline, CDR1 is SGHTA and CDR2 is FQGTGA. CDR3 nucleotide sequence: TGTGCCAGCAGCTTAAGCAGGGCTGGTAATTCACCCCTCCACTTT. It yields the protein CASSLSRAGNSPLHF. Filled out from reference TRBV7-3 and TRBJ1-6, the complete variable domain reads GAGVSQTPSNKVTEKGKYVELRCDPISGHTALYWYRQSLGQGPEFLIYFQGTGAADDSGLPNDRFFAVRPEGSVSTLKIQRTERGDSAVYLCASSLSRAGNSPLHFGNGTRLTVT.

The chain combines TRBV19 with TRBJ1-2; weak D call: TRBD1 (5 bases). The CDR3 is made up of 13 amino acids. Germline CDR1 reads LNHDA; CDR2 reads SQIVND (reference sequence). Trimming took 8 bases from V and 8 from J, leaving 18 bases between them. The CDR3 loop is CASDAGTTYGYTF. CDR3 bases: TGTGCCAGTGACGCGGGGACCACCTACGGCTACACCTTC. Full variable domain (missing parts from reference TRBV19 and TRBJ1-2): DGGITQSPKYLFRKEGQNVTLSCEQNLNHDAMYWYRQDPGQGLRLIYYSQIVNDFQKGDIAEGYSVSREKKESFPLTVTSAQKNPTAFYLCASDAGTTYGYTFGSGTRLTVV.

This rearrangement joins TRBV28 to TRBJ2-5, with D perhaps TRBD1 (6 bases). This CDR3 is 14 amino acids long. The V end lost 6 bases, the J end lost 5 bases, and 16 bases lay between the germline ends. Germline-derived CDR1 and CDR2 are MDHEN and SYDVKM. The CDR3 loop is CASSSLQGLETQYF. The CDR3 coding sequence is TGTGCCAGCAGCTCACTACAGGGTTTGGAGACCCAGTACTTC.

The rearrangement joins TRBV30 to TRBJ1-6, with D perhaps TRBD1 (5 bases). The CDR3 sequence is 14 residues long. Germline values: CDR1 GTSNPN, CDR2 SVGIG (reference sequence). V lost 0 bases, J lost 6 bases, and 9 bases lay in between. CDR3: CAWSVIRANSPLHF. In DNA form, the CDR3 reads TGTGCCTGGAGTGTAATCAGGGCTAATTCACCCCTCCACTTT. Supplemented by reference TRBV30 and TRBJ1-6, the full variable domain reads SQTIHQWPATLVQPVGSPLSLECTVEGTSNPNLYWYRQAAGRGLQLLFYSVGIGQISSEVPQNLSASRPQDRQFILSSKKLLLSDSGFYLCAWSVIRANSPLHFGNGTRLTVT.

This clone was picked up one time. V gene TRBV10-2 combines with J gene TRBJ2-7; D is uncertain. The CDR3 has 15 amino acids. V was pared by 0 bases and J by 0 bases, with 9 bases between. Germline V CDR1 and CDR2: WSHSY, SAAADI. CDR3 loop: CASSESGGHSYEQYF. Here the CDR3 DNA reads TGCGCCAGCAGTGAGTCTGGCGGCCACTCCTACGAGCAGTACTTC.

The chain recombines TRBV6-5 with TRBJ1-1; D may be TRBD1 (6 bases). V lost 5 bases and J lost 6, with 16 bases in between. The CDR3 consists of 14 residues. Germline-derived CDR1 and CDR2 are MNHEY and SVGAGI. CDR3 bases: TGTGCCAGCAGTCCACCTCAGGGGAGCGCTGAAGCTTTCTTT. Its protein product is CASSPPQGSAEAFF.

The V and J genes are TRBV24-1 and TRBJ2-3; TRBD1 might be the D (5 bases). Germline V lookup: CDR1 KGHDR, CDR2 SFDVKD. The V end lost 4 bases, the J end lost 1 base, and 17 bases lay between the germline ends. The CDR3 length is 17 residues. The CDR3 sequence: CATSDLSQGWGTDTQYF. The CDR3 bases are TGTGCCACCAGTGACCTAAGTCAGGGTTGGGGCACAGATACGCAGTATTTT.

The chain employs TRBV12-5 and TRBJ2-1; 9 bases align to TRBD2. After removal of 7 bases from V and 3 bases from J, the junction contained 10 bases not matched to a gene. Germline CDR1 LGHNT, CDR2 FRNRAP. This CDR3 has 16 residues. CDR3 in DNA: TGTGCTAGTGCCCCAGCTAGCGGGGCTCTCTACAATGAGCAGTTCTTC. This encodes CASAPASGALYNEQFF.

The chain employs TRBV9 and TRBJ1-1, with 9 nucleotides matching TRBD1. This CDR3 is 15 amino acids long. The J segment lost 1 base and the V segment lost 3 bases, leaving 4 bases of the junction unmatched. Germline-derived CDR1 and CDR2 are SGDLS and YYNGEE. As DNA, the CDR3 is TGTGCCAGCAGCGCACAGGGGGCGCGGAACACTGAAGCTTTCTTT. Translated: CASSAQGARNTEAFF.

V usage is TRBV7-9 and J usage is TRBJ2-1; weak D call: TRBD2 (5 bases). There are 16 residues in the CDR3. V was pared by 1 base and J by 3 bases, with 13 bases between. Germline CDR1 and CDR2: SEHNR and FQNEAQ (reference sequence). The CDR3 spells CASSLVASLFYNEQFF. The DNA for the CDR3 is TGTGCCAGCAGCTTAGTAGCTAGCCTTTTCTACAATGAGCAGTTCTTC.

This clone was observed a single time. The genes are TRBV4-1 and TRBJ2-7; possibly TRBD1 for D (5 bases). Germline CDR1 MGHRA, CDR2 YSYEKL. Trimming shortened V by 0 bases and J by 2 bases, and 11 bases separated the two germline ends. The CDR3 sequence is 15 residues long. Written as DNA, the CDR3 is TGCGCCAGCAGCCAAGATGGGGCCCGGGCCTACGAGCAGTACTTC. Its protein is CASSQDGARAYEQYF.

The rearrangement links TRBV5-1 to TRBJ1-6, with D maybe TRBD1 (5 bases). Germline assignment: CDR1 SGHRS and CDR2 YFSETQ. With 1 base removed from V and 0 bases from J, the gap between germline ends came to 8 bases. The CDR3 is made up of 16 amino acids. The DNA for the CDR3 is TGCGCCAGCAGCTTGAGCGGGGGCTCCTATAATTCACCCCTCCACTTT. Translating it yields CASSLSGGSYNSPLHF.

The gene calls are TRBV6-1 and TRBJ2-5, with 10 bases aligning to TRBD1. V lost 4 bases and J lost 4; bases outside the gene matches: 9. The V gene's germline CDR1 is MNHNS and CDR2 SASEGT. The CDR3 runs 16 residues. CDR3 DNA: TGTGCCAGCAGTGCCCAACCGACAGGGGGCGCAGAGACCCAGTACTTC. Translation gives CASSAQPTGGAETQYF.

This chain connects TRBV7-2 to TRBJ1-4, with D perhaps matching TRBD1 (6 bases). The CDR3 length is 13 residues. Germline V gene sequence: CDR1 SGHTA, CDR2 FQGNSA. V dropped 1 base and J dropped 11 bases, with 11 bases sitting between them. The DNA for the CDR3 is TGTGCCAGCAGCTTAGATGAGGGGGTGAAACTGTTTTTT. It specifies CASSLDEGVKLFF.

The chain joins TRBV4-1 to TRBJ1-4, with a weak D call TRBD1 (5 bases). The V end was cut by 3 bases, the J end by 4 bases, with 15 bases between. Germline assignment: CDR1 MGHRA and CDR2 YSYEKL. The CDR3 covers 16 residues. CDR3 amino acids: CASSHENRQSNEKLFF. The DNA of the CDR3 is TGCGCCAGCAGCCACGAGAACCGACAGAGTAATGAAAAACTGTTTTTT.

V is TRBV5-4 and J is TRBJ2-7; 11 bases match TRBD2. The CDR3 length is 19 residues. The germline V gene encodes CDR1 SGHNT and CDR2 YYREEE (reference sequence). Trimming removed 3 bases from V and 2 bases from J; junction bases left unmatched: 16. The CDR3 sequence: CASSWRPGQISGRAYEQYF. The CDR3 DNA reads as TGTGCCAGCAGCTGGCGCCCGGGACAGATTAGCGGGAGGGCCTACGAGCAGTACTTC.

CDR3 DNA: TGTGCCAGCAACATAAAGACGGGAACCGGGGAGCTGTTTTTT. This sequence encodes CASNIKTGTGELFF. This chain joins TRBV5-6 and TRBJ2-2, with TRBD2 as a possible D gene (5 bases). V was clipped by 6 bases and J by 5 bases, with 14 bases between them. Germline V gene data show CDR1 as SGHDT and CDR2 as YYEEEE. The length of the CDR3 is 14 residues.